A single sample gave rise to the 9 T cell receptor beta chains below, sequenced in a study of blood T cell repertoires in COVID-19. Data came from immunoSEQ multiplex PCR; TCRdb stores just in-frame clones and leaves some out. In the table there are hundreds of thousands of clones, 86% of which are singletons. Sequencing input: peripheral blood. These receptors originate from a woman between 65 and 79 years old with COVID-19, enrolled during active disease.

V and J are TRBV21-1 and TRBJ2-7; TRBD1, as called in the table, went unchecked against the DNA. TRBV21-1 is a pseudogene segment. The CDR3 is made up of 16 amino acids. CDR3 sequence: CASSTQGGREGYEQYF. CDR3 DNA: TGTGCCAGCAGCACACAGGGGGGCAGGGAAGGATACGAGCAGTACTTC.

This clone was counted once. CDR3 protein: CATSGTGEMETQYF. CDR3 coding DNA: TGTGCCACCAGTGGGACAGGGGAGATGGAGACCCAGTACTTC. V gene TRBV24-1 combines with J gene TRBJ2-5; 9 nucleotides align to TRBD1. The CDR3 sequence is 14 residues long. The J segment lost 5 bases and the V segment lost 5 bases, leaving 5 bases of the junction unmatched. Germline CDR1 KGHDR, CDR2 SFDVKD.

J is TRBJ1-3 and V is TRBV6-2 or TRBV6-3, with D perhaps matching TRBD1 (6 bases). V shed 6 bases and J shed 0 bases, with 12 bases lying between them. The CDR3 length is 15 residues. Germline loops: CDR1 MNHEY, CDR2 SVGEGT. CDR3 sequence (DNA): TGTGCCAGCAGCTATGGACAGACCTCTGGAAACACCATATATTTT. Translated: CASSYGQTSGNTIYF.

This chain links TRBV10-1 with TRBJ1-3; D gene uncertain. In germline, CDR1 is WNHNN, CDR2 SYGVQD (reference sequence). Trimming removed 0 bases at V and 4 bases at J, with 10 bases between. This CDR3 is 15 amino acids long. The CDR3 DNA sequence: TGCGCCAGCAGTGAGTCGAACGGGGTAGGAAACACCATATATTTT. Translated, it gives CASSESNGVGNTIYF.

The gene calls are TRBV10-2 and TRBJ2-7, with 16 bases aligning to TRBD2. V shed 6 bases, J shed 0 bases, and the junction held 5 bases outside the gene matches. Germline CDR1 WSHSY, CDR2 SAAADI. The length of the CDR3 is 17 residues. CDR3 loop: CASRGTSGGESSYEQYF. The CDR3 coding sequence is TGCGCCAGCAGAGGGACTAGCGGGGGGGAGAGCTCCTACGAGCAGTACTTC.

The chain has TRBV7-9 and TRBJ1-6; D uncertain. CDR1 and CDR2 from the germline V gene are SEHNR and FQNEAQ (reference sequence). Deletions cut 5 bases from V and 10 bases from J, with 12 bases between. This CDR3 has 13 residues. In DNA form, the CDR3 reads TGTGCCAGCAGCGCCGGGATGAGGTCACCCCTCCACTTT. This translates into CASSAGMRSPLHF.

The chain is built from TRBV5-8 and TRBJ1-5; D gene unclear. Germline loops: CDR1 SGHTS, CDR2 YDEGEE. CDR3 length: 15 residues. V was pared by 1 base and J by 5 bases, with 13 bases between. The CDR3, as DNA: TGTGCCAGCAGCTTGTGGAGGCGTGGAGATCAGCCCCAGCATTTT. This gives the protein CASSLWRRGDQPQHF.

This chain uses TRBV12-3 or TRBV12-4 with TRBJ1-2; a weak D match, TRBD1 (5 bases). Trimming took off 6 bases at V and 7 bases at J, with 9 bases between the two ends. CDR3 size: 11 residues. In DNA form, the CDR3 reads TGTGCCAGCAGCCGGGGGGGTGGCTACACCTTC. It is translated as CASSRGGGYTF.

V usage is TRBV7-2 and J usage is TRBJ2-1; 8 nucleotides agree with TRBD2. This CDR3 contains 15 residues. In germline, CDR1 is SGHTA, CDR2 FQGNSA. J gave up 4 bases and V 5 bases, and 7 bases lay outside the gene matches. The CDR3, as DNA: TGTGCCAGCAGCCCCTTGGCGGGGGGATACAATGAGCAGTTCTTC. It is translated as CASSPLAGGYNEQFF.